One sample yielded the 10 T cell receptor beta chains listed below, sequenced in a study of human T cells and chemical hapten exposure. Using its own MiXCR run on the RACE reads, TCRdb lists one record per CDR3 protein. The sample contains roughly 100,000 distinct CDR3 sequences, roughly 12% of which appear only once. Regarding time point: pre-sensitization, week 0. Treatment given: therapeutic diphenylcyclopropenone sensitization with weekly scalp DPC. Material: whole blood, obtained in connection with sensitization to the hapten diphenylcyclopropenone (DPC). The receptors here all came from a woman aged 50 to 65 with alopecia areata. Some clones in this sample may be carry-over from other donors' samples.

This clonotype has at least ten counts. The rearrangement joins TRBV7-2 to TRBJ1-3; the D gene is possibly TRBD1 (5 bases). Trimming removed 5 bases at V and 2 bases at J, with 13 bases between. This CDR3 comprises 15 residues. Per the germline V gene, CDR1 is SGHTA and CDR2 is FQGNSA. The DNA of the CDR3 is TGTGCCAGCAGCCCCTCTGGGGCCCCTGGAAACACCATATATTTT. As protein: CASSPSGAPGNTIYF.

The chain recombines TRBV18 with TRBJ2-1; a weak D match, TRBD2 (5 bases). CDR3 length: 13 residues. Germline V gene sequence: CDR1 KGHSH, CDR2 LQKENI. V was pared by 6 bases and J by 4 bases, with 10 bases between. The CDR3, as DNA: TGTGCCAGCTCCTCCGGAGGATACAATGAGCAGTTCTTC. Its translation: CASSSGGYNEQFF. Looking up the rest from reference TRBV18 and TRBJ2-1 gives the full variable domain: NAGVMQNPRHLVRRRGQEARLRCSPMKGHSHVYWYRQLPEEGLKFMVYLQKENIIDESGMPKERFSAEFPKEGPSILRIQQVVRGDSAAYFCASSSGGYNEQFFGPGTRLTVL.

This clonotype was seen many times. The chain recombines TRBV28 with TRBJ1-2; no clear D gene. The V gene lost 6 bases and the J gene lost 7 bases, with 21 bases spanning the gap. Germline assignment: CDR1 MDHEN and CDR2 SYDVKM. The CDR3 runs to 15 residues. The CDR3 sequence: CASSPPLEGFSGYTF. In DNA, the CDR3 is TGTGCCAGCAGCCCCCCCCTCGAAGGCTTCTCTGGCTACACCTTC.

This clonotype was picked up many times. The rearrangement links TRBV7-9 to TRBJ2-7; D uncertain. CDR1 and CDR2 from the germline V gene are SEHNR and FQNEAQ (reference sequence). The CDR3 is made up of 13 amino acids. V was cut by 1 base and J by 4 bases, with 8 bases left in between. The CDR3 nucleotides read TGTGCCAGCAGCTTAGTCTCCAAGTACGAGCAGTACTTC. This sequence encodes CASSLVSKYEQYF.

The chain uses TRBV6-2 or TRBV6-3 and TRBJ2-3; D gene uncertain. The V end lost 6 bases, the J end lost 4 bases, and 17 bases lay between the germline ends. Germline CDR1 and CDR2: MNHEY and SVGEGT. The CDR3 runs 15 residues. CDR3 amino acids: CASRLTMLLPDTQYF. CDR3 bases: TGTGCCAGCAGGCTGACAATGCTGTTGCCAGATACGCAGTATTTT.

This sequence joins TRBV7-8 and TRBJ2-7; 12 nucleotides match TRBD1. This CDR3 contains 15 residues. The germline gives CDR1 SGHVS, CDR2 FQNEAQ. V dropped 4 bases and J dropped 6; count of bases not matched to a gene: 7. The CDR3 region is CASSSRGQGASEQYF. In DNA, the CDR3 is TGTGCCAGCAGCTCACGGGGACAGGGGGCAAGCGAGCAGTACTTC.

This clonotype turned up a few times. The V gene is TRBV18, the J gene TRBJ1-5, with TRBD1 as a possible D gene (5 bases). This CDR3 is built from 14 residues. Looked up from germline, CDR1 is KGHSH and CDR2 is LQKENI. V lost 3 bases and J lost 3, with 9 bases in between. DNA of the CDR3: TGTGCCAGCTCACCGAGGGGAGCCAATCAGCCCCAGCATTTT. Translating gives CASSPRGANQPQHF.

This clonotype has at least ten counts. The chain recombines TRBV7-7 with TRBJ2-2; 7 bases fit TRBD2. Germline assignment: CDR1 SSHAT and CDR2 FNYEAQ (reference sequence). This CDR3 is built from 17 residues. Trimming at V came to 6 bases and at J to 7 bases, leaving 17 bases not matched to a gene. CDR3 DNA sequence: TGTGCCAGCAGTTCCCCCGGAGTGGGAGGGCCAAGCGGGGAGCTGTTTTTT. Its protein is CASSSPGVGGPSGELFF.

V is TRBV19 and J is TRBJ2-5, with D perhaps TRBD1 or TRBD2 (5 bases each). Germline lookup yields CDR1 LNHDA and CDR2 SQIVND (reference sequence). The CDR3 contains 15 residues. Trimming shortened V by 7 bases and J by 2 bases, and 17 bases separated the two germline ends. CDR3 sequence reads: CASTRGAAGQETQYF. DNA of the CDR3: TGTGCCAGTACCCGAGGGGCAGCCGGGCAAGAGACCCAGTACTTC.

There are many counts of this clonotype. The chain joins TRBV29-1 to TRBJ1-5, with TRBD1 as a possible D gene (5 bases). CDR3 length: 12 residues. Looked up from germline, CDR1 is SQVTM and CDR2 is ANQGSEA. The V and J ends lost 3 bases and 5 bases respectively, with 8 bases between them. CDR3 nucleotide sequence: TGCAGCGTTGATGTAGGGGATCAGCCCCAGCATTTT. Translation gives CSVDVGDQPQHF.